This T cell receptor (beta chain) was identified during a study of tissue T cells after allogeneic stem cell transplantation. To note about this clone: Gene names are mouse gene names. The read terminates 1 residue ahead of where the CDR3 ends, so the germline J gene completes it.

Trimming left V 3 bases short and J 9 bases short, with 9 bases between. The CDR3 contains 12 residues. Per the germline V gene, CDR1 is KGHPV and CDR2 is FQNQEV (reference sequence). Assay: immunoSEQ multiplex PCR; the TCRdb copy retains only in-frame clones and omits some. The table has 3,000 to 4,500 clones, roughly half seen once. As for time point: mouse harvest day 14 after allogeneic transplant. The graft held 10^6 splenic CD5+ T cells and 10^7 T-cell-depleted bone marrow cells. J is TRBJ1-5 and V is TRBV26; D is uncertain. The clonotype was recovered from a female BALB/c mouse given C57BL/6 T cells with graft-versus-host disease after an allogeneic hematopoietic cell transplant. Sequences were obtained from gut tissue. The CDR3 here is CASSLGGGAPLF. Partial CDR3 DNA: TGTGCCAGCAGTCTTGGAGGTGGGGCTCCGCTT. The whole variable domain, remainder taken from reference TRBV26 and TRBJ1-5, is NSKVIQTPRYLVKGQGQKAKMRCIPEKGHPVVFWYQQNKNNEFKFLINFQNQEVLQQIDMTEKRFSAECPSNSPCSLEIQSSEAGDSALYLCASSLGGGAPLFGEGTRLSVL.